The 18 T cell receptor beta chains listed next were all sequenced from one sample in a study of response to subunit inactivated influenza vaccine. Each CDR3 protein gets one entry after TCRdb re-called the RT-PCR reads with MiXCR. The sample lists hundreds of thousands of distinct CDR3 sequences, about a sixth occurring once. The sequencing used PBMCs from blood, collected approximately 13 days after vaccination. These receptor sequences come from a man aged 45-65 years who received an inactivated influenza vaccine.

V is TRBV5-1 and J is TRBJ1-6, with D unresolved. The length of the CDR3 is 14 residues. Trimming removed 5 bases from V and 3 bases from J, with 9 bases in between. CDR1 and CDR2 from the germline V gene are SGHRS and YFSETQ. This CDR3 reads CASRNDGYNSPLHF. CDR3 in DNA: TGCGCCAGCAGAAATGACGGCTATAATTCACCCCTCCACTTT.

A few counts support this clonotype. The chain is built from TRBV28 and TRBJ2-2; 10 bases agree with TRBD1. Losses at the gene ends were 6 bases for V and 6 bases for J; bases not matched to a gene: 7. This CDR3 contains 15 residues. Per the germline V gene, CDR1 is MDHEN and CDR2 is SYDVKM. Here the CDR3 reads CASSPDRGLAGELFF. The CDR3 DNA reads TGTGCCAGCAGCCCGGACAGGGGGTTGGCCGGGGAGCTGTTTTTT.

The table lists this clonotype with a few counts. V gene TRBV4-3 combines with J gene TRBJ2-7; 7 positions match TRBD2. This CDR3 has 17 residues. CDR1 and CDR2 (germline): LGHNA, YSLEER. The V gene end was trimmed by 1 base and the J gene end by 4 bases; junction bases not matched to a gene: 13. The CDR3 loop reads CASSQAPSGGTGYEQYF. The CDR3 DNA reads TGCGCCAGCAGCCAAGCCCCTTCGGGGGGAACTGGGTACGAGCAGTACTTC.

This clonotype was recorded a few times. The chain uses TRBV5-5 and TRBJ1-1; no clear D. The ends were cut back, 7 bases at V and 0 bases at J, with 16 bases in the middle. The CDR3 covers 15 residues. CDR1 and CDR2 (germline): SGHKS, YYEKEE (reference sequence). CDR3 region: CASANFGRMNTEAFF. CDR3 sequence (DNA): TGTGCCAGCGCCAACTTCGGTCGGATGAACACTGAAGCTTTCTTT.

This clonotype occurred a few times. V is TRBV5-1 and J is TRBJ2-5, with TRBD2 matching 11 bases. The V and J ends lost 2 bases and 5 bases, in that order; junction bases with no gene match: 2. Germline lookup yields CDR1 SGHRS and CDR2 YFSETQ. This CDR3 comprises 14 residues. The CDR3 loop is CASSLLAGDETQYF. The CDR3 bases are TGCGCCAGCAGCTTACTAGCGGGAGACGAGACCCAGTACTTC.

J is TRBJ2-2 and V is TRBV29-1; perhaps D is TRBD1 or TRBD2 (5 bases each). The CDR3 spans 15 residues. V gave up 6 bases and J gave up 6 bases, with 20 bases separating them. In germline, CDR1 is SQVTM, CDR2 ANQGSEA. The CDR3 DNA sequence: TGCAGCGTGAGAAAAACGGGGCGCGACGCCGGGGAGCTGTTTTTT. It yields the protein CSVRKTGRDAGELFF.

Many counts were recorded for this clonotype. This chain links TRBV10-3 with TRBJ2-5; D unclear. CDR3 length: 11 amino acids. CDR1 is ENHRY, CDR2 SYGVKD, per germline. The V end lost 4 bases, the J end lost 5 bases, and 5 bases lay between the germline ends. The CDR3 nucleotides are TGTGCCATCAGTGGCGAGGAGACCCAGTACTTC. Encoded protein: CAISGEETQYF.

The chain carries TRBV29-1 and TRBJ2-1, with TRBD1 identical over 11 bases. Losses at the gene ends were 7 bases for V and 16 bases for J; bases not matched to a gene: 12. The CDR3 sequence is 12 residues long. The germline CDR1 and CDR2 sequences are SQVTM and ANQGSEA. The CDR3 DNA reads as TGCAGCGCACCGGGACAGGGGGGGGTGGCTTTCTTC. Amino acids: CSAPGQGGVAFF.

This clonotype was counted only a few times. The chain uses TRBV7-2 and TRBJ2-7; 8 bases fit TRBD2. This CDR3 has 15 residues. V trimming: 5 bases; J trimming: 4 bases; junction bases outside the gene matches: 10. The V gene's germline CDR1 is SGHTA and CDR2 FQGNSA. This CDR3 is CASSPRGAGAYEQYF. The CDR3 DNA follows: TGTGCCAGCAGCCCCCGAGGAGCGGGGGCGTACGAGCAGTACTTC.

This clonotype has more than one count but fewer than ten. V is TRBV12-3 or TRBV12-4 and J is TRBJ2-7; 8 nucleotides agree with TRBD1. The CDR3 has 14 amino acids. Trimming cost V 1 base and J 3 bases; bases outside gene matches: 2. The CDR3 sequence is CASSLEDRDYEQYF. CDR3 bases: TGTGCCAGCAGTTTAGAGGACAGGGACTACGAGCAGTACTTC.

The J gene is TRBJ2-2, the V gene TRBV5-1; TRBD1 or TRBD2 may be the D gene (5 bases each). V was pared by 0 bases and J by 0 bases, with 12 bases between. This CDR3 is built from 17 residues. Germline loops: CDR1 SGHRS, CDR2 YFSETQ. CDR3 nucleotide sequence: TGCGCCAGCAGCTTGGGACCGGGACGGACGAACACCGGGGAGCTGTTTTTT. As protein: CASSLGPGRTNTGELFF.

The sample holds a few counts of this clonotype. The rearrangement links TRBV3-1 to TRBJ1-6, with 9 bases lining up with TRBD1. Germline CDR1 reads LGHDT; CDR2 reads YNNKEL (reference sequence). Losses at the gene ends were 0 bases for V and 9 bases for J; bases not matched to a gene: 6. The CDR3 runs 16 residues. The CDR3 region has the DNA TGTGCCAGCAGCCAAGACGGGACAGGGACCCCTTCACCCCTCCACTTT. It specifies CASSQDGTGTPSPLHF.

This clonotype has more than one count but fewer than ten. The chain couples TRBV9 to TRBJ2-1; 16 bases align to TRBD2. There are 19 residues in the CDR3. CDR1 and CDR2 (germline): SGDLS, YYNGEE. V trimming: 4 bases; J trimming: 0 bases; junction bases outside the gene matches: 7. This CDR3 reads CASSRGLAGGPGSYNEQFF. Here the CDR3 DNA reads TGTGCCAGCAGCAGGGGACTAGCGGGAGGGCCGGGCTCCTACAATGAGCAGTTCTTC.

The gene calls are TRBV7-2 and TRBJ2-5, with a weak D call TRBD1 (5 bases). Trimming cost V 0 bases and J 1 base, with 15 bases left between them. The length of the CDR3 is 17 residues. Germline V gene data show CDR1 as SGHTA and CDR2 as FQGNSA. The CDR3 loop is CASSLAATVFLQETQYF. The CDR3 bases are TGTGCCAGCAGCTTAGCGGCGACAGTCTTTCTCCAAGAGACCCAGTACTTC. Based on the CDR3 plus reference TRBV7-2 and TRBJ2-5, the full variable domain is GAGVSQSPSNKVTEKGKDVELRCDPISGHTALYWYRQSLGQGLEFLIYFQGNSAPDKSGLPSDRFSAERTGGSVSTLTIQRTQQEDSAVYLCASSLAATVFLQETQYFGPGTRLLVL.

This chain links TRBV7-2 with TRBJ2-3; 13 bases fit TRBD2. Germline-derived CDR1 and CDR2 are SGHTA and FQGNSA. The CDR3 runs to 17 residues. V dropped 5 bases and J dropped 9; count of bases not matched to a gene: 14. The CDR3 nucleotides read TGTGCCAGCAGCATATCTTCCGGGACTAGCGGGGCGGCGACGCAGTATTTT. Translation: CASSISSGTSGAATQYF.

Here the CDR3 reads CSANRRESSSYNEQFF. In DNA form, the CDR3 reads TGCAGTGCTAATCGAAGGGAATCCAGCTCCTACAATGAGCAGTTCTTC. The chain uses TRBV20-1 and TRBJ2-1; the D is unclear. CDR1 and CDR2 (germline): DFQATT, SNEGSKA (reference sequence). Trimming removed 4 bases from V and 0 bases from J, with 16 bases in between. The length of the CDR3 is 16 residues.

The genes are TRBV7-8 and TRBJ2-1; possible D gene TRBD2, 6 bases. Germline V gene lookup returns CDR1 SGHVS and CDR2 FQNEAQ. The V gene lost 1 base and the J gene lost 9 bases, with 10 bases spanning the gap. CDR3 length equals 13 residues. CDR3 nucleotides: TGTGCCAGCAGCTTAGACAGGCGGGGTGAGCAGTTCTTC. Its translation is CASSLDRRGEQFF.

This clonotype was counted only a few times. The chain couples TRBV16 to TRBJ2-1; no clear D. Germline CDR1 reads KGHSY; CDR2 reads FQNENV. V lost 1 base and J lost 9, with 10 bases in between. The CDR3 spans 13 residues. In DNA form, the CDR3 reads TGTGCCAGCAGCCAATTATGGGGTGGTGAGCAGTTCTTC. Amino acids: CASSQLWGGEQFF.